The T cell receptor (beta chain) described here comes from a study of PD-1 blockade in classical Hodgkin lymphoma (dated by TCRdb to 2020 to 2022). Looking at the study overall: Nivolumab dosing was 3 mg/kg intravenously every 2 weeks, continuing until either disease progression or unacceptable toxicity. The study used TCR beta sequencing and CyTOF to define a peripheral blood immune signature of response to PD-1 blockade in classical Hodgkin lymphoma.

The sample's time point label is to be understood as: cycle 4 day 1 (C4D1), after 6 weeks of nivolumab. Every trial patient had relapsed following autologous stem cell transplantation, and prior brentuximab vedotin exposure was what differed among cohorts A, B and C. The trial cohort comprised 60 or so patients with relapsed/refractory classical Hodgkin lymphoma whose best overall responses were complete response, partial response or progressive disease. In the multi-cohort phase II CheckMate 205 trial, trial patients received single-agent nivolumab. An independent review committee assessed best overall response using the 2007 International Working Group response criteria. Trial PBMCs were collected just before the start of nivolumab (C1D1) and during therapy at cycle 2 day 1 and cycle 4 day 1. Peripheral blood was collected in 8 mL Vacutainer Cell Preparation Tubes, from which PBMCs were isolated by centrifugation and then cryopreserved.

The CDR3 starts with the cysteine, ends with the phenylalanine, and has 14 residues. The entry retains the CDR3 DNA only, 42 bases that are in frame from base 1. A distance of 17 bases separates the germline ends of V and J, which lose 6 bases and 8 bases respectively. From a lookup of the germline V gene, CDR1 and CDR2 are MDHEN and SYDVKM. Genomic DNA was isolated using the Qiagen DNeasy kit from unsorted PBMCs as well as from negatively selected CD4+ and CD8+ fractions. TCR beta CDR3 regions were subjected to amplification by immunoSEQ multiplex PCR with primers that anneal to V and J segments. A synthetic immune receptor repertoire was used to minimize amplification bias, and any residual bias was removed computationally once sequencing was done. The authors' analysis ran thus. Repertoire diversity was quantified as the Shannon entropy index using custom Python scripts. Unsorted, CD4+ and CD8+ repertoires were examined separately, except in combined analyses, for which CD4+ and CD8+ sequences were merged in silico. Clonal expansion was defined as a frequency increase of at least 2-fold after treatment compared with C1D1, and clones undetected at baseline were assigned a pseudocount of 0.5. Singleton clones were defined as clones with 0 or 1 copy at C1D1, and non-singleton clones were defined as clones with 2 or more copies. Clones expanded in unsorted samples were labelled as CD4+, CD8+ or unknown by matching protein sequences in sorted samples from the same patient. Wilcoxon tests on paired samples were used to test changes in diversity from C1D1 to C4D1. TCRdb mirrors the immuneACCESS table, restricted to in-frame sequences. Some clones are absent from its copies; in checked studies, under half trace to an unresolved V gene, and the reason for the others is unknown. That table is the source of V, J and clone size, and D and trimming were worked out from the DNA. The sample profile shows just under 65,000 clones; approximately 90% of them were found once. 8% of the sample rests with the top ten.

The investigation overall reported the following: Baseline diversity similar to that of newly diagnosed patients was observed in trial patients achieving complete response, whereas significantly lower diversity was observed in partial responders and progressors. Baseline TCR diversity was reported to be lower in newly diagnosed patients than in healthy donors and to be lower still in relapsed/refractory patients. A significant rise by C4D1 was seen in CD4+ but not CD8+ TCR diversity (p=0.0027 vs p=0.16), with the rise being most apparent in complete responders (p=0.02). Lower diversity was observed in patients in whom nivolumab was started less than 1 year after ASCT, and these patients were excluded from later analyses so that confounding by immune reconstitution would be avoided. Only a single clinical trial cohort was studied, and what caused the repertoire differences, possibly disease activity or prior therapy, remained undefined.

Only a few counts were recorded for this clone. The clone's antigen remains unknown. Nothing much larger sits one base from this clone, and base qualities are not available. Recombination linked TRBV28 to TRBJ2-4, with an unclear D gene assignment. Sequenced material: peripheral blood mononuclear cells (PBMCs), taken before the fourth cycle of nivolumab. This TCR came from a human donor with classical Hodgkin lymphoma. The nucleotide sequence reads TGTGCCAGCAGCGGCGGCGGCGTTTCGGACATTCAGTACTTC. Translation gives CASSGGGVSDIQYF. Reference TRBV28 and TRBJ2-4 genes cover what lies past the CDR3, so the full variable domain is DVKVTQSSRYLVKRTGEKVFLECVQDMDHENMFWYRQDPGLGLRLIYFSYDVKMKEKGDIPEGYSVSREKKERFSLILESASTNQTSMYLCASSGGGVSDIQYFGAGTRLSVL.